A single sample gave rise to the 8 T cell receptor beta chains below, sequenced in a study of blood T cell repertoires in COVID-19 (TCRdb year 2020). The library was obtained by the immunoSEQ multiplex PCR assay. Imported from immuneACCESS, the table was reduced by TCRdb to in-frame sequences with V and J called. These copies leave out some clones; in studies compared against another copy, an unresolved V gene accounts for under half, and the cause of the remainder is not known. This sample is represented by about 260,000 clones; around 86% of them were singletons. Around 1.5% of the sample is in the top ten clones. The sample consisted of peripheral blood. The source is a woman in her thirties or forties who had recovered from COVID-19.

This chain connects TRBV5-1 to TRBJ2-3; D gene unclear. The germline V and J ends were trimmed by 1 base and 2 bases, with 8 bases remaining between them. Germline assignment: CDR1 SGHRS and CDR2 YFSETQ. CDR3 length: 14 amino acids. CDR3 in DNA: TGCGCCAGCAGCTTGTCGGTAGTCACAGATACGCAGTATTTT. Encoded protein: CASSLSVVTDTQYF.

V and J are TRBV5-1 and TRBJ2-6; the match to TRBD1 covers 7 bases. The J segment lost 0 bases and the V segment lost 7 bases, leaving 4 bases of the junction unmatched. The CDR3 is 15 amino acids. In germline, CDR1 is SGHRS, CDR2 YFSETQ. The DNA for the CDR3 is TGCGCCAGCGCAACAGGGGCCTCTGGGGCCAACGTCCTGACTTTC. Amino acid sequence: CASATGASGANVLTF.

This clone was detected once. The chain recombines TRBV19 with TRBJ2-6, with TRBD1 matching over 9 bases. This CDR3 has 18 residues. Germline-derived CDR1 and CDR2 are LNHDA and SQIVND (reference sequence). V gave up 4 bases and J gave up 2 bases; unmatched junction bases: 9. This chain's CDR3 is CASSKRQGGLAGANVLTF. CDR3 in DNA: TGTGCCAGTAGTAAAAGACAGGGGGGTTTAGCTGGGGCCAACGTCCTGACTTTC.

J is TRBJ2-2 and V is TRBV7-8, with D possibly being TRBD2 (5 bases). The V gene lost 5 bases and the J gene lost 1 base, with 14 bases spanning the gap. The CDR3 totals 16 residues. Germline loops: CDR1 SGHVS, CDR2 FQNEAQ. The CDR3 region has the DNA TGTGCCAGCAGCCCACGGACTGCCCAGAACACCGGGGAGCTGTTTTTT. Translating it yields CASSPRTAQNTGELFF.

The rearrangement uses TRBV5-1 and TRBJ2-5; 8 bases match TRBD2. The CDR3 extends over 14 amino acids. Germline CDR1 and CDR2: SGHRS and YFSETQ. V was clipped by 0 bases and J by 5 bases; unmatched bases: 3. The CDR3 here is CASSLETSEETQYF. The CDR3 DNA is TGCGCCAGCAGCTTGGAGACTAGCGAGGAGACCCAGTACTTC.

The V call is TRBV6-5, the J call TRBJ2-3; TRBD2 aligns across 8 bases. Germline V gene lookup returns CDR1 MNHEY and CDR2 SVGAGI. V lost 1 base and J lost 3; bases outside the gene matches: 3. The CDR3 has 15 amino acids. The CDR3 sequence: CASSYYRGGTDTQYF. The CDR3 DNA is TGTGCCAGCAGTTACTATCGGGGGGGGACAGATACGCAGTATTTT.

The V and J genes are TRBV29-1 and TRBJ2-3; D remains unclear. The CDR3 spans 11 residues. Germline CDR1 SQVTM, CDR2 ANQGSEA. The V and J ends lost 7 bases and 2 bases respectively, with 7 bases between them. The DNA for the CDR3 is TGCAGCGCCGACACCACAGATACGCAGTATTTT. It codes for CSADTTDTQYF.

This clone was detected ten times or more. The V and J genes are TRBV27 and TRBJ2-1, with 8 bases lining up with TRBD2. The germline V gene encodes CDR1 MNHEY and CDR2 SMNVEV (reference sequence). After removal of 1 base from V and 9 bases from J, the junction contained 8 bases not matched to a gene. This CDR3 has 15 residues. CDR3 DNA sequence: TGTGCCAGCAGTTTATTTTTAGCGGGGTTGGGTGAGCAGTTCTTC. As protein: CASSLFLAGLGEQFF.